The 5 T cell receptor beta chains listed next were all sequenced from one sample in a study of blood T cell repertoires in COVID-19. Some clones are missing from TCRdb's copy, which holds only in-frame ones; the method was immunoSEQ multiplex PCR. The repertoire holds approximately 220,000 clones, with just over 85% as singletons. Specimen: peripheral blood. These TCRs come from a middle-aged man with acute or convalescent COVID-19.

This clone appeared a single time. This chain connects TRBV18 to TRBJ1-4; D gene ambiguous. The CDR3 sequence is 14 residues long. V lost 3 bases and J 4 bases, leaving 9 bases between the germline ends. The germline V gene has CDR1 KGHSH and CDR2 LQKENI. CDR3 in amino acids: CASSPRRDNEKLFF. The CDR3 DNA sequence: TGTGCCAGCTCACCCAGGCGCGATAATGAAAAACTGTTTTTT.

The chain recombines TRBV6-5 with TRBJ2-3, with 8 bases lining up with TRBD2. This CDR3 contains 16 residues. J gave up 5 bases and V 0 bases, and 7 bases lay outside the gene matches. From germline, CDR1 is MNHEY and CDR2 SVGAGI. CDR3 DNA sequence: TGTGCCAGCAGTTACTCTTATACGGGGGGGCAAGATACGCAGTATTTT. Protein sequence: CASSYSYTGGQDTQYF.

CDR3 sequence (DNA): TGTGCCAGCTCATCGGGACAGCTGAACACTGAAGCTTTCTTT. This codes for CASSSGQLNTEAFF. This chain connects TRBV18 to TRBJ1-1, with 7 bases identical to TRBD1. This CDR3 contains 14 residues. V shed 5 bases and J 0 bases; nucleotides not matched to a gene: 3. Germline values: CDR1 KGHSH, CDR2 LQKENI.

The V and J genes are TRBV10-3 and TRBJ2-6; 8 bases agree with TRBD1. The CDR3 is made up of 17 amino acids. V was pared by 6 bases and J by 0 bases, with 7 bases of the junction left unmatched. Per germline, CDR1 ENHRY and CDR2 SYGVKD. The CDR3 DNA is TGTGCCATCAGCGGGGACAGGACGAACTCTGGGGCCAACGTCCTGACTTTC. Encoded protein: CAISGDRTNSGANVLTF.

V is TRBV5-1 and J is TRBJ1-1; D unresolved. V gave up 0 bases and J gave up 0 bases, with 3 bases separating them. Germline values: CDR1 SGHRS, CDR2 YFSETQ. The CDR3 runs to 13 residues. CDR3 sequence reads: CASSLDLNTEAFF. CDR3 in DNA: TGCGCCAGCAGCTTGGACTTGAACACTGAAGCTTTCTTT.